A few counts support the clone carrying this T cell receptor beta chain. Its antigen is unknown. Isolated PBMCs totaled at least 6.5 million in each sample. The data are from a study of blood T cells in healthy people across ages. Study-level findings and limits: When one million T cells were used, diversity estimates were thought to be underestimates. More naive CD4+ cells and higher diversity marked long-lived donors relative to aged donors.

A second PCR, run for about 7 to 11 cycles, used a sample-barcoded 5' primer plus a J-beta primer mix. From the 5' RACE reads, TCRdb called clonotypes with MiXCR, one entry per CDR3 protein. The data contain more than 550,000 distinct CDR3 sequences, approximately 21% of them seen just once; the ten biggest clones take up roughly 22%. Between the trimmed V and J ends, which lost 7 bases and 9 bases, there was a span of 19 bases. This CDR3 comprises 13 residues. Germline assignment: CDR1 DFQATT and CDR2 SNEGSKA (reference sequence). Sequencing input: blood. This receptor was taken from a man aged 65 to 85 in good health. The chain uses TRBV20-1 and TRBJ2-1; D is tentatively TRBD1 or TRBD2 (6 bases each). CDR3 bases: TGCAGTGAGCTCGCTAGCGTAGGGGGTGAGCAGTTCTTC. Translated, it gives CSELASVGGEQFF.